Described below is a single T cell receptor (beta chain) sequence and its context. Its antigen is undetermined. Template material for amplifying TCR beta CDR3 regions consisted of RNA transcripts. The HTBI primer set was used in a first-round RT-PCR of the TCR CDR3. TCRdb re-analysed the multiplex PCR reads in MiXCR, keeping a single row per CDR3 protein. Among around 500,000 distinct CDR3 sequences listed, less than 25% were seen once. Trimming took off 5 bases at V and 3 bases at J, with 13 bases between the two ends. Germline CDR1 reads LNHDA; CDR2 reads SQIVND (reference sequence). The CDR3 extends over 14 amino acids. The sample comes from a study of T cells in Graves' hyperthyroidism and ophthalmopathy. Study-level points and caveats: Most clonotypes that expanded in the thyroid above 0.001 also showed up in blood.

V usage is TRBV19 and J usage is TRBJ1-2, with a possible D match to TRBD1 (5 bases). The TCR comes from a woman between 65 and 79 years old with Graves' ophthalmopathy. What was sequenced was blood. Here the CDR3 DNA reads TGTGCCAGTAGTGCGACTTCAGGGTACTATGGCTACACCTTC. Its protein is CASSATSGYYGYTF. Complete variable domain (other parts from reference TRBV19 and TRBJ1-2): DGGITQSPKYLFRKEGQNVTLSCEQNLNHDAMYWYRQDPGQGLRLIYYSQIVNDFQKGDIAEGYSVSREKKESFPLTVTSAQKNPTAFYLCASSATSGYYGYTFGSGTRLTVV.